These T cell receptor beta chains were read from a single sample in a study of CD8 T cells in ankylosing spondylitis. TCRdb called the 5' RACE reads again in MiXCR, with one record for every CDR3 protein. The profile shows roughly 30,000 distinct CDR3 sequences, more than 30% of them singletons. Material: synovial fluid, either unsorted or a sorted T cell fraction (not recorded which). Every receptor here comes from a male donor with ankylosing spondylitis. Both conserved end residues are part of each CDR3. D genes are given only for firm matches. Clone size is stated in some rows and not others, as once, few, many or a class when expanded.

CDR3nt: TGTGCCAGTAGTATAAAGGGACTGGGCGAGCAGTACTTC
CDR3aa: CASSIKGLGEQYF
abundance: -
d_gene: -
j_gene: TRBJ2-7
v_gene: TRBV19

CDR3nt: TGTGCCAGCAGTCCTCCGCCAGGGAAAGCCAAAAACATTCAGTACTTC
CDR3aa: CASSPPPGKAKNIQYF
abundance: -
d_gene: -
j_gene: TRBJ2-4
v_gene: TRBV6-1

CDR3nt: TGTGCCAGCAGCGTAACATCCGGACAAAGCTCCTACGAGCAGTACTTC
CDR3aa: CASSVTSGQSSYEQYF
abundance: -
d_gene: -
j_gene: TRBJ2-7
v_gene: TRBV2

CDR3nt: TGCAGTGGAAAGAAGGGACTAGCGGGAATCGATGAGCAGTTCTTC
CDR3aa: CSGKKGLAGIDEQFF
abundance: few
d_gene: TRBD2
j_gene: TRBJ2-1
v_gene: TRBV20-1

CDR3nt: TGTGCCAGCAGCTTAGCAGCCAACAGGGGGATGAACTATGGCTACACCTTC
CDR3aa: CASSLAANRGMNYGYTF
abundance: -
d_gene: TRBD1
j_gene: TRBJ1-2
v_gene: TRBV13

CDR3nt: TGTGCCAGCAGCGTAGGAGGGACTAGCGGGAGTAGGTATGAGCAGTTCTTC
CDR3aa: CASSVGGTSGSRYEQFF
abundance: -
d_gene: TRBD2
j_gene: TRBJ2-1
v_gene: TRBV9

CDR3nt: TGTGCCAGCAGCTTGCTCAGCAATCAGCCCCAGCATTTT
CDR3aa: CASSLLSNQPQHF
abundance: -
d_gene: -
j_gene: TRBJ1-5
v_gene: TRBV5-5

CDR3nt: TGTGCCAGCAGTTTGTGGACTAGCGGTAAAGATACGCAGTATTTT
CDR3aa: CASSLWTSGKDTQYF
abundance: many
d_gene: TRBD2
j_gene: TRBJ2-3
v_gene: TRBV28

CDR3nt: TGTGCCAGCAGCCAAGTAGCAGGACAAGCTAACTATGGCTACACCTTC
CDR3aa: CASSQVAGQANYGYTF
abundance: many
d_gene: -
j_gene: TRBJ1-2
v_gene: TRBV4-2

CDR3nt: TGCGCCAGCAGCTTGAGCCTAGCGGGAGGAATAGAGCAGTACTTC
CDR3aa: CASSLSLAGGIEQYF
abundance: -
d_gene: TRBD2
j_gene: TRBJ2-7
v_gene: TRBV5-1

CDR3nt: TGTGCCAGCAGCTTCACCTTAGCGGGAGGGTCCTACAATGAGCAGTTCTTC
CDR3aa: CASSFTLAGGSYNEQFF
abundance: -
d_gene: TRBD2
j_gene: TRBJ2-1
v_gene: TRBV11-2

CDR3nt: TGTGCCAGCAGCCAAGATTTTGTAGCGGGAGGTACAGATACGCAGTATTTT
CDR3aa: CASSQDFVAGGTDTQYF
abundance: many
d_gene: TRBD2
j_gene: TRBJ2-3
v_gene: TRBV4-2

CDR3nt: TGTGCCAGCGGAAGGACTAGCGAGAGTATCCCTAGCACAGATACGCAGTATTTT
CDR3aa: CASGRTSESIPSTDTQYF
abundance: few
d_gene: TRBD2
j_gene: TRBJ2-3
v_gene: TRBV2

CDR3nt: TGTGCCAGCATCCCGGGACTAGCGGGAGAGAGCTCCTACGAGCAGTACTTC
CDR3aa: CASIPGLAGESSYEQYF
abundance: -
d_gene: TRBD2
j_gene: TRBJ2-7
v_gene: TRBV2

CDR3nt: TGCAGTGCTACGGACAGGGGGGGGGGCATGAACACTGAAGCTTTCTTT
CDR3aa: CSATDRGGGMNTEAFF
abundance: -
d_gene: TRBD1
j_gene: TRBJ1-1
v_gene: TRBV20-1

CDR3nt: TGTGCCAGCACCTACAACCTCCTCGGGGGCTCCTACAATGAGCAGTTCTTC
CDR3aa: CASTYNLLGGSYNEQFF
abundance: few
d_gene: -
j_gene: TRBJ2-1
v_gene: TRBV21-1

CDR3nt: TGTGCCAGCTCGGGGCTAGCGGGGGGTGGGTCCCCCTACAATGAGCAGTTCTTC
CDR3aa: CASSGLAGGGSPYNEQFF
abundance: -
d_gene: TRBD2
j_gene: TRBJ2-1
v_gene: TRBV11-2